The 26 T cell receptor beta chains reported below all come from one sample, sequenced in a study of graft-versus-host responses after intestinal transplantation (dated by TCRdb to about 2021). Preparation of the library involved the immunoSEQ multiplex PCR assay. Drawn from immuneACCESS, this table holds only the in-frame rearrangements with V and J called that TCRdb kept. Clones are partly lost; checked studies trace under half to an unresolved V gene and leave the rest unexplained. The sample table lists 80,000 to 100,000 clones, about nine tenths of them with a count of one. Together, the top ten hold about 0.18% of the sample. The antigens these receptors bind are not known. The sample's time point label is to be understood as: cells obtained before transplantation from donor or recipient. The material was unstimulated CD4+ T cells sorted from spleen or lymph node cells, obtained before transplant. The receptors come from a human donor who was the organ donor for an intestinal transplant.

J is TRBJ1-2 and V is TRBV25-1; D remains ambiguous. Germline CDR1 and CDR2: MGHDK and SYGVNS. The V and J ends lost 0 bases and 9 bases respectively, with 20 bases between them. The CDR3 sequence is 16 residues long. The DNA of the CDR3 is TGTGCCAGCAGTGAATATAATGCCCCCAGGCGAGCTAGCTACACCTTC. As protein: CASSEYNAPRRASYTF.

The J gene is TRBJ2-5, the V gene TRBV11-2, with 8 bases aligning to TRBD1. The J segment lost 5 bases and the V segment lost 0 bases, leaving 5 bases of the junction unmatched. Germline loops: CDR1 SGHAT, CDR2 FQNNGV. The CDR3 runs 15 residues. The CDR3 spells CASSLEAGGRETQYF. As DNA, the CDR3 is TGTGCCAGCAGCTTAGAAGCAGGGGGCAGGGAGACCCAGTACTTC.

This chain links TRBV7-2 with TRBJ1-2; maybe TRBD1 (5 bases). This CDR3 is 14 amino acids long. Germline loops: CDR1 SGHTA, CDR2 FQGNSA. Trimming removed 4 bases from V and 2 bases from J, with 11 bases in between. CDR3 residues: CASSSGHSNYGYTF. In DNA, the CDR3 is TGTGCCAGCAGCTCCGGACATTCGAACTATGGCTACACCTTC. Full variable domain (remainder filled in from reference TRBV7-2 and TRBJ1-2): GAGVSQSPSNKVTEKGKDVELRCDPISGHTALYWYRQSLGQGLEFLIYFQGNSAPDKSGLPSDRFSAERTGGSVSTLTIQRTQQEDSAVYLCASSSGHSNYGYTFGSGTRLTVV.

The rearrangement links TRBV4-1 to TRBJ2-7; D unresolved. The CDR3 contains 13 residues. V dropped 2 bases and J dropped 7 bases, with 12 bases sitting between them. Germline V gene data show CDR1 as MGHRA and CDR2 as YSYEKL. The CDR3 here is CASSQPFSSEQYF. The DNA for the CDR3 is TGCGCCAGCAGCCAACCCTTTTCTTCTGAGCAGTACTTC.

V and J are TRBV5-5 and TRBJ1-2; 10 bases align to TRBD1. Germline lookup yields CDR1 SGHKS and CDR2 YYEKEE (reference sequence). The ends lost 4 bases at V and 6 bases at J; junction bases unmatched: 9. This CDR3 has 15 residues. The CDR3 DNA is TGTGCCAGCAGCCGACGACAGGGGGCAAAGGATGGCTACACCTTC. It codes for CASSRRQGAKDGYTF.

Written as DNA, the CDR3 is TGTGCCAGCAGCTTACCAGGGAATGGCTACACCTTC. This encodes CASSLPGNGYTF. The genes are TRBV7-3 and TRBJ1-2, with D maybe TRBD1 (5 bases). The CDR3 runs 12 residues. V shed 2 bases and J shed 6 bases, with 7 bases lying between them. The germline V gene has CDR1 SGHTA and CDR2 FQGTGA.

J is TRBJ2-1 and V is TRBV7-2; 12 nucleotides agree with TRBD2. Germline loops: CDR1 SGHTA, CDR2 FQGNSA. Trimming cost V 0 bases and J 14 bases; bases outside gene matches: 11. CDR3 size: 16 residues. The CDR3 coding sequence is TGTGCCAGCAGCTTAGCCCCGCTAGCGGGGGGGCCGTGGAAGTTCTTC. This sequence encodes CASSLAPLAGGPWKFF.

The chain combines TRBV4-1 with TRBJ2-3, with 14 bases identical to TRBD2. Germline CDR1 is MGHRA and CDR2 is YSYEKL. J gave up 6 bases and V 0 bases, and 11 bases lay outside the gene matches. The CDR3 extends over 19 amino acids. The CDR3: CASSQDRLAGGPRDDTQYF. Written as DNA, the CDR3 is TGCGCCAGCAGCCAAGATCGACTAGCGGGGGGGCCGAGAGACGATACGCAGTATTTT.

The chain has TRBV29-1 and TRBJ1-1, with TRBD1 identical over 9 bases. V lost 7 bases to trimming and J lost 5 bases; unmatched junction nucleotides: 8. Germline CDR1 reads SQVTM; CDR2 reads ANQGSEA. The CDR3 sequence is 13 residues long. CDR3 region: CSGTGGAVTEAFF. The DNA of the CDR3 is TGCAGCGGCACAGGGGGCGCGGTGACTGAAGCTTTCTTT. Supplemented by reference TRBV29-1 and TRBJ1-1, the full variable domain reads SAVISQKPSRDICQRGTSLTIQCQVDSQVTMMFWYRQQPGQSLTLIATANQGSEATYESGFVIDKFPISRPNLTFSTLTVSNMSPEDSSIYLCSGTGGAVTEAFFGQGTRLTVV.

This clone has a handful of counts. This rearrangement joins TRBV7-2 to TRBJ1-3; 7 nucleotides line up with TRBD1. Germline lookup yields CDR1 SGHTA and CDR2 FQGNSA. V was pared by 3 bases and J by 4 bases, with 0 bases of the junction left unmatched. CDR3 size: 13 residues. This chain's CDR3 is CASSLGQGNTIYF. DNA for the CDR3: TGTGCCAGCAGCTTGGGACAGGGAAACACCATATATTTT.

V and J are TRBV19 and TRBJ1-5; 7 bases line up with TRBD1. This CDR3 contains 15 residues. From germline, CDR1 is LNHDA and CDR2 SQIVND (reference sequence). Trimming took 4 bases from V and 3 from J; bases not matched to a gene: 6. The CDR3 DNA reads as TGTGCCAGTAGTAGGGTCAGGGGGGACAATCAGCCCCAGCATTTT. Translated: CASSRVRGDNQPQHF.

This clone was observed once. The chain links TRBV6-5 to TRBJ1-2, with D maybe TRBD1 (6 bases). Germline CDR1 MNHEY, CDR2 SVGAGI. The V gene lost 2 bases and the J gene lost 7 bases, with 17 bases spanning the gap. There are 15 residues in the CDR3. CDR3 amino acids: CASSYGLQGLGGYTF. The CDR3 region has the DNA TGTGCCAGCAGTTACGGCCTACAGGGATTGGGTGGCTACACCTTC.

The chain links TRBV4-2 to TRBJ2-3, with TRBD2 as a possible D gene (7 bases). CDR1 is LGHNA, CDR2 YNFKEQ, per germline. V was shortened by 0 bases and J by 1 base, with 11 bases between the two germline ends. CDR3 length equals 16 residues. The CDR3 reads CASSQDRGAGTDTQYF. The CDR3 DNA is TGTGCCAGCAGCCAAGATCGGGGGGCGGGCACAGATACGCAGTATTTT.

This clone has only one observation. The genes are TRBV30 and TRBJ1-2; the D gene is possibly TRBD1 (6 bases). The germline gives CDR1 GTSNPN, CDR2 SVGIG (reference sequence). V lost 4 bases, J lost 6 bases, and 15 bases lay in between. The CDR3 is 13 amino acids. CDR3 coding DNA: TGTGCCTGGACTCTGGACAGATCCGATGGCTACACCTTC. Its translation is CAWTLDRSDGYTF.

In its sample, this clone was seen a few times. The rearrangement links TRBV7-8 to TRBJ2-3; D is perhaps TRBD2 (5 bases). Trimming shortened V by 0 bases and J by 3 bases, and 13 bases separated the two germline ends. The CDR3 consists of 16 residues. The germline gives CDR1 SGHVS, CDR2 FQNEAQ. CDR3: CASSLARGSGTDTQYF. The CDR3 DNA reads as TGTGCCAGCAGCTTAGCGCGCGGGTCGGGTACAGATACGCAGTATTTT.

V and J are TRBV7-8 and TRBJ2-7; tentative D call: TRBD2 (6 bases). V was clipped by 2 bases and J by 0 bases, with 14 bases between them. CDR1 and CDR2 from the germline V gene are SGHVS and FQNEAQ. This CDR3 spans 16 amino acids. The CDR3 loop is CASSLIGGISSYEQYF. The CDR3 DNA reads TGTGCCAGCAGCTTAATCGGAGGGATAAGCTCCTACGAGCAGTACTTC.

The chain combines TRBV10-3 with TRBJ2-7; 11 nucleotides match TRBD1. In germline, CDR1 is ENHRY, CDR2 SYGVKD. This CDR3 has 14 residues. Trimming took 5 bases from V and 5 from J; bases not matched to a gene: 5. CDR3 sequence (DNA): TGTGCCATCAGTTCCTCGGGACAGGGGGACGAGCAGTACTTC. Translation gives CAISSSGQGDEQYF.

The chain joins TRBV13 to TRBJ2-5; 8 bases match TRBD1. The closer fit of TRBJ2-7 to the DNA end suggests the J call may be wrong. From germline, CDR1 is PRHDT and CDR2 FYEKMQ (reference sequence). The CDR3 has 13 residues. CDR3 DNA sequence: TGTGCCAGCAACCGGGACAGGTCGGGCGAGCAGTACTTC. As protein: CASNRDRSGEQYF.

The chain couples TRBV2 to TRBJ1-1; D may be TRBD1 (6 bases). Germline CDR1 and CDR2: SNHLY and FYNNEI. Trimming removed 2 bases from V and 1 base from J, with 11 bases in between. CDR3 size: 15 residues. The CDR3 bases are TGTGCCAGCAGTGAACGTGGCAGGGGGAACACTGAAGCTTTCTTT. Its translation: CASSERGRGNTEAFF.

V and J are TRBV7-3 and TRBJ1-6; 7 positions match TRBD1. CDR3 length equals 19 residues. The trim removed 1 base at V and 2 bases at J, leaving 11 bases unmatched. CDR1 SGHTA and CDR2 FQGTGA come from the germline V gene. As DNA, the CDR3 is TGTGCCAGCAGCTTAAGGGGGAGACAGGGTCGGACCTATAATTCACCCCTCCACTTT. Encoded protein: CASSLRGRQGRTYNSPLHF.

The chain joins TRBV28 to TRBJ1-2; D is undetermined. V lost 8 bases and J 4 bases, leaving 14 bases between the germline ends. CDR3 length: 13 residues. Germline CDR1 is MDHEN and CDR2 is SYDVKM. In nucleotides, the CDR3 is TGTGCCAGCCTTTCGTGGCGGGCCTATGGCTACACCTTC. It specifies CASLSWRAYGYTF.

The chain couples TRBV6-5 to TRBJ1-1; 7 bases line up with TRBD1. The CDR3 is made up of 15 amino acids. With V trimmed by 2 bases and J by 3 bases, 6 bases remained unmatched. CDR1 and CDR2 (germline): MNHEY, SVGAGI. The CDR3 sequence is CASSYQGGGDTEAFF. As DNA, the CDR3 is TGTGCCAGCAGTTACCAGGGGGGTGGAGACACTGAAGCTTTCTTT.

The chain joins TRBV28 to TRBJ1-3, with TRBD1 identical over 8 bases. The CDR3 totals 16 residues. Per germline, CDR1 MDHEN and CDR2 SYDVKM. Trimming at V came to 4 bases and at J to 4 bases, leaving 9 bases not matched to a gene. The CDR3 nucleotides read TGTGCCAGCAGTTCGCCCAGGGGGCTAGAGGGAAACACCATATATTTT. Translation: CASSSPRGLEGNTIYF.

V usage is TRBV28 and J usage is TRBJ1-6; TRBD1 matches 7 bases. With V trimmed by 7 bases and J by 8 bases, 11 bases remained unmatched. The CDR3 covers 15 residues. Germline V gives CDR1 MDHEN, CDR2 SYDVKM. CDR3 region: CASKGTARRDSPLHF. CDR3 coding DNA: TGTGCCAGCAAAGGGACAGCTCGAAGGGATTCACCCCTCCACTTT.

This chain links TRBV19 with TRBJ2-5; D ambiguous. Germline CDR1 and CDR2: LNHDA and SQIVND (reference sequence). The CDR3 runs 13 residues. V was pared by 3 bases and J by 5 bases, with 10 bases between. The CDR3 DNA sequence: TGTGCCAGTAGTATCTCCGGGTACGAGACCCAGTACTTC. Its translation: CASSISGYETQYF.

The chain recombines TRBV4-1 with TRBJ2-7; 8 bases agree with TRBD1. The germline V gene encodes CDR1 MGHRA and CDR2 YSYEKL. The CDR3 loop spans 15 amino acids. Germline trimming cut 4 bases from V and 0 bases from J; bases unmatched to any gene: 5. This CDR3 is CASSRRTGNSYEQYF. For the CDR3, the DNA is TGCGCCAGCAGCCGACGGACAGGGAACTCCTACGAGCAGTACTTC.